The 3 T cell receptor beta chains reported below all come from one sample, sequenced in a study of cytomegalovirus exposure and HLA in healthy donors. With 60 Vbeta and 13 Jbeta primers, the PCR was carried out. Here immunoSEQ multiplex PCR was the method, and the copy in TCRdb shows in-frame clones only, minus some. The table lists roughly 150,000 clones, over 80% of them singletons. What was sequenced was PBMCs. The receptor source for this set is a male donor in good health and CMV-seronegative.

V gene TRBV19 combines with J gene TRBJ2-3, with D possibly being TRBD1 (6 bases). This CDR3 region has 15 residues. V was trimmed by 4 bases and J by 2 bases, leaving 13 bases between them. Germline V CDR1 and CDR2: LNHDA, SQIVND (reference sequence). CDR3 amino acids: CASSKLQGVTDTQYF. CDR3 DNA sequence: TGTGCCAGTAGTAAATTACAGGGAGTCACAGATACGCAGTATTTT.

The rearrangement links TRBV5-4 to TRBJ1-6, with D possibly being TRBD1 (5 bases). CDR1 and CDR2 from the germline V gene are SGHNT and YYREEE (reference sequence). The CDR3 consists of 12 residues. V was shortened by 4 bases and J by 14 bases, with 13 bases between the two germline ends. Written as DNA, the CDR3 is TGTGCCAGCAGCACCCGACCGGGGGCCCTCCACTTT. It yields the protein CASSTRPGALHF.

This clone was counted once. The chain uses TRBV30 and TRBJ1-6, with 9 bases lining up with TRBD1. The ends lost 2 bases at V and 7 bases at J; junction bases unmatched: 6. The CDR3 spans 15 residues. CDR1 and CDR2 (germline): GTSNPN, SVGIG (reference sequence). The CDR3 loop reads CAWSHPGTGNSPLHF. CDR3 in DNA: TGTGCCTGGAGTCACCCTGGGACAGGGAATTCACCCCTCCACTTT.